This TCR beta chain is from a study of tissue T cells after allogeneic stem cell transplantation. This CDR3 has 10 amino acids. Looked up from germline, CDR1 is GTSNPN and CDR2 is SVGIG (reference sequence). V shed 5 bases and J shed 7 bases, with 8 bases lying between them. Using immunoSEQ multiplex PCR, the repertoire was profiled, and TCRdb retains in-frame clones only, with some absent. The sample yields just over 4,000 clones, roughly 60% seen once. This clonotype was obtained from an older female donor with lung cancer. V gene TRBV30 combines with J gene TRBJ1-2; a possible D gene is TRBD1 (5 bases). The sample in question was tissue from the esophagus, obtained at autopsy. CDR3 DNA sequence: TGTGCCTGGGCAGGGTTTGGCTACACCTTC. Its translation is CAWAGFGYTF. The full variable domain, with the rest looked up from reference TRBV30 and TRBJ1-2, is SQTIHQWPATLVQPVGSPLSLECTVEGTSNPNLYWYRQAAGRGLQLLFYSVGIGQISSEVPQNLSASRPQDRQFILSSKKLLLSDSGFYLCAWAGFGYTFGSGTRLTVV.